This is a list of T cell receptor beta chains from one sample in a study of T cells after yellow fever vaccination. TCRdb reprocessed the 5' RACE reads via MiXCR and lists one record per CDR3 protein. This table holds under 550,000 distinct CDR3 sequences, 20% to 25% found once. This material consisted of PBMCs, taken around 3 weeks after the first yellow fever vaccination. The receptors come from a man younger than 30 who received the YFV17D yellow fever vaccine. Both conserved end residues are trimmed from each CDR3.

V gene,J gene,CDR3 protein
TRBV27,TRBJ2-1,ASSLFSGTPEYNEQF
TRBV15,TRBJ1-5,ATSREGEVNQPQH
TRBV29-1,TRBJ2-7,SVEGFQGSSYEQY
TRBV7-9,TRBJ2-7,ASSLARAGDAYEQY
TRBV18,TRBJ1-1,ASSPSGEGEAF
TRBV12-3/TRBV12-4,TRBJ1-1,ASSLGSNTEAF
TRBV7-9,TRBJ2-7,ASSGGLSYEQY
TRBV4-3,TRBJ2-2,ASSQEVQGRTGELF
TRBV19,TRBJ1-5,ASSPDLPSNQPQH
TRBV28,TRBJ1-1,ASSYPGGGLAF
TRBV7-3,TRBJ2-1,ASSFPGNEQF
TRBV19,TRBJ2-3,ASSPTPGQARDTQY
TRBV29-1,TRBJ1-4,SVSSSALGDEKLF
TRBV6-1,TRBJ1-5,ASSTGLQQPQH
TRBV29-1,TRBJ2-5,SGRLGHYQETQY
TRBV11-2,TRBJ2-7,ASSLDWRAYEQY
TRBV6-5,TRBJ1-1,ASSYSISGFMGTEAF
TRBV9,TRBJ2-7,ASSPRQLSGEQY
TRBV20-1,TRBJ2-1,SAPLAGDYNEQF
TRBV5-1,TRBJ2-5,ASSSVGAVSETQY
TRBV3-1,TRBJ2-7,ASSQDLRQGSSEQY
TRBV4-2,TRBJ2-2,ASSPGQPTNTGELF
TRBV6-1,TRBJ2-7,ASSPREDGYEQY
TRBV5-1,TRBJ1-2,ASSLAAGESSGYT
TRBV25-1,TRBJ1-5,ASSDPRKGNQPQH
TRBV5-1,TRBJ2-3,ASSFDRGRTDTQY
TRBV5-5,TRBJ1-2,ASSPMEGFGYT
TRBV6-2/TRBV6-3,TRBJ2-1,ASQGGSSYNEQF
TRBV7-6,TRBJ2-1,ASSLAGGIDEQF
TRBV5-1,TRBJ2-3,ASSLGTSEAQY
TRBV7-3,TRBJ2-5,ASSSYGGGRETQY
TRBV4-3,TRBJ2-3,ASSQGRRGGQDTQY
TRBV18,TRBJ1-4,ASSPNGGLNEKLF
TRBV24-1,TRBJ1-5,ATSDHRGGNQPQH
TRBV20-1,TRBJ2-3,SAGQGAVWDTQY
TRBV10-3,TRBJ2-7,AISTTSAEQY
TRBV27,TRBJ2-4,ASSLFLGTGVNIQY
TRBV18,TRBJ2-3,ASSPSGQGADTQY
TRBV6-5,TRBJ2-5,ASSYRGAIETQY
TRBV10-2,TRBJ2-7,ASSVGQNYEQY
TRBV4-1,TRBJ2-3,ASSENDREPDTQY